A selection of T cell receptor beta chains follows, all from one sample in a study of early T cells in non-severe SARS-CoV-2 infection. TCRdb redid the calling of the 5' RACE reads with MiXCR, one entry per CDR3 protein. Of more than 65,000 distinct CDR3 sequences in the sample, around 15% were seen once. The input for sequencing was whole blood, taken at baseline. These receptors originate from an adult who was a healthcare worker with PCR-confirmed SARS-CoV-2 infection or an uninfected control (not recorded which). The conserved cysteine and the conserved F or W are not part of the CDR3 here. The size entry is marked missing in some rows and otherwise reads once, few, many or a size class.

clone size: .; V gene: TRBV10-3; J gene: TRBJ2-1; CDR3 protein: AISEPVGLAVDEQF
clone size: .; V gene: TRBV11-2; J gene: TRBJ2-5; CDR3 protein: ASSPGPLGETQY
clone size: .; V gene: TRBV11-2; J gene: TRBJ2-1; CDR3 protein: ASSNLFREGPYNEQF
clone size: .; V gene: TRBV28; J gene: TRBJ2-3; CDR3 protein: ASSPVGRSTDTQY
clone size: .; V gene: TRBV2; J gene: TRBJ1-1; CDR3 protein: ASSEEVNTEAF
clone size: .; V gene: TRBV18; J gene: TRBJ2-7; CDR3 protein: ASSPSGRGSYEQY
clone size: .; V gene: TRBV19; J gene: TRBJ2-7; CDR3 protein: ASGPHLYEQY
clone size: many; V gene: TRBV7-9; J gene: TRBJ2-3; CDR3 protein: ASSLGETDTQY
clone size: few; V gene: TRBV3-1; J gene: TRBJ2-1; CDR3 protein: ASSQSLALNEQF
clone size: .; V gene: TRBV29-1; J gene: TRBJ2-1; CDR3 protein: SGGFGDEQF
clone size: .; V gene: TRBV7-6; J gene: TRBJ2-1; CDR3 protein: ASSLGMSSYNEQF
clone size: few; V gene: TRBV24-1; J gene: TRBJ2-1; CDR3 protein: ATSDFGTSGPQGDNEQF
clone size: .; V gene: TRBV10-2; J gene: TRBJ2-7; CDR3 protein: ASSEAGGSYEQY
clone size: few; V gene: TRBV6-6; J gene: TRBJ1-1; CDR3 protein: ASIRDTNTEAF
clone size: .; V gene: TRBV12-3/TRBV12-4; J gene: TRBJ1-6; CDR3 protein: ASSPTTVPNSPLH
clone size: .; V gene: TRBV20-1; J gene: TRBJ1-1; CDR3 protein: SIGQFDTEAF
clone size: .; V gene: TRBV5-1; J gene: TRBJ2-5; CDR3 protein: ASSLSLLAGERETQY
clone size: .; V gene: TRBV2; J gene: TRBJ1-5; CDR3 protein: ASSADGGNQPQH
clone size: many; V gene: TRBV7-9; J gene: TRBJ2-7; CDR3 protein: ASSLASPVYEQY
clone size: few; V gene: TRBV20-1; J gene: TRBJ1-5; CDR3 protein: SAQAGGSNQPQH
clone size: few; V gene: TRBV4-2; J gene: TRBJ2-5; CDR3 protein: ASSQALTGQETQY
clone size: few; V gene: TRBV20-1; J gene: TRBJ2-3; CDR3 protein: SASVTGDRLDTQY
clone size: few; V gene: TRBV29-1; J gene: TRBJ1-1; CDR3 protein: SVDRRGNTEAF
clone size: .; V gene: TRBV3-1; J gene: TRBJ2-1; CDR3 protein: ASSQDKTEPVNEQF
clone size: few; V gene: TRBV20-1; J gene: TRBJ2-2; CDR3 protein: SAPPGSGSMGGELF
clone size: .; V gene: TRBV7-9; J gene: TRBJ2-1; CDR3 protein: ASSQGGSPLYNEQF